Each of the 8 T cell receptor beta chains below was sequenced from the same sample in a study of cytomegalovirus exposure and HLA in healthy donors. 13 Jbeta primers and 60 Vbeta primers were used for the PCR. The assay was immunoSEQ multiplex PCR, and TCRdb's table has in-frame clones only and misses some. The sample consists of some 110,000 clones, roughly 74% of them appearing once. The sample comprised PBMCs. Receptors originate from a man between 35 and 55 years old in good health and CMV-seronegative.

The chain couples TRBV7-8 to TRBJ2-7; 9 positions agree with TRBD1. Germline CDR1 SGHVS, CDR2 FQNEAQ. This CDR3 spans 15 amino acids. The V gene end was trimmed by 4 bases and the J gene end by 6 bases; junction bases not matched to a gene: 10. The CDR3 region has the DNA TGTGCCAGCAGCTCTCGGGACAGGGATTTTGGCGAGCAGTACTTC. It encodes CASSSRDRDFGEQYF.

V is TRBV7-9 and J is TRBJ2-3; 7 bases fit TRBD1. The CDR3 length is 16 residues. The J segment lost 2 bases and the V segment lost 5 bases, leaving 10 bases of the junction unmatched. Germline V gene data show CDR1 as SEHNR and CDR2 as FQNEAQ (reference sequence). CDR3 in amino acids: CASSTRQGLSTDTQYF. CDR3 DNA sequence: TGTGCCAGCAGCACCCGACAGGGCTTATCCACAGATACGCAGTATTTT.

CDR3 amino acids: CASSPGRSSGANVLTF. For the CDR3, the DNA is TGTGCCAGTTCCCCTGGCAGGTCCTCTGGGGCCAACGTCCTGACTTTC. The chain is built from TRBV19 and TRBJ2-6; no clear D. CDR1 and CDR2 (germline): LNHDA, SQIVND (reference sequence). This CDR3 has 16 amino acids. The V end lost 8 bases, the J end lost 0 bases, and 14 bases lay between the germline ends.

This clone is a singleton in its sample. V is TRBV5-4 and J is TRBJ2-7; tentative D call: TRBD1 (5 bases). The CDR3 totals 13 residues. CDR1 is SGHNT and CDR2 is YYREEE in the germline V gene (reference sequence). V lost 1 base and J lost 6, with 11 bases in between. The CDR3, as DNA: TGTGCCAGCAGCTTGCCGTCAGGGCGCGAGCAGTACTTC. Protein product: CASSLPSGREQYF. The full variable domain, its missing parts supplied by reference TRBV5-4 and TRBJ2-7, is ETGVTQSPTHLIKTRGQQVTLRCSSQSGHNTVSWYQQALGQGPQFIFQYYREEENGRGNFPPRFSGLQFPNYSSELNVNALELDDSALYLCASSLPSGREQYFGPGTRLTVT.

Here the CDR3 reads CAWSVRGAGHDNEQFF. The CDR3 nucleotides are TGTGCCTGGAGTGTACGGGGGGCAGGACACGACAATGAGCAGTTCTTC. The chain couples TRBV30 to TRBJ2-1, with TRBD2 as a possible D gene (7 bases). In germline, CDR1 is GTSNPN, CDR2 SVGIG (reference sequence). The CDR3 loop spans 16 amino acids. The ends were cut back, 0 bases at V and 5 bases at J, with 17 bases in the middle.

The rearrangement links TRBV28 to TRBJ1-5, with D perhaps matching TRBD1 (5 bases). This CDR3 has 13 residues. The germline gives CDR1 MDHEN, CDR2 SYDVKM. V gave up 5 bases and J gave up 3 bases, with 8 bases separating them. This CDR3 reads CASSQTVNQPQHF. DNA of the CDR3: TGTGCCAGCAGTCAGACAGTCAATCAGCCCCAGCATTTT. Full variable domain (rest looked up from reference TRBV28 and TRBJ1-5): DVKVTQSSRYLVKRTGEKVFLECVQDMDHENMFWYRQDPGLGLRLIYFSYDVKMKEKGDIPEGYSVSREKKERFSLILESASTNQTSMYLCASSQTVNQPQHFGDGTRLSIL.

The chain couples TRBV5-1 to TRBJ1-1, with a tentative D call TRBD1 (6 bases). V dropped 4 bases and J dropped 0 bases, with 13 bases sitting between them. Germline values: CDR1 SGHRS, CDR2 YFSETQ. The CDR3 totals 15 residues. In nucleotides, the CDR3 is TGCGCCAGCAGCGGCGGACAGATGCTGAACACTGAAGCTTTCTTT. Translation gives CASSGGQMLNTEAFF.

The chain couples TRBV10-3 to TRBJ1-2; 10 bases agree with TRBD1. Germline assignment: CDR1 ENHRY and CDR2 SYGVKD. V shed 4 bases, J shed 10 bases, and the junction held 9 bases outside the gene matches. CDR3 length equals 14 residues. CDR3 coding DNA: TGTGCCATCAGTGCCCAAGGACAGGGGGATGTCTACACCTTC. Translating it yields CAISAQGQGDVYTF.